This T cell receptor beta chain was found in a study of OX40 agonist ivuxolimab in advanced cancers. Study context: Ivuxolimab, an antibody acting as an agonist of OX40 (CD134), was used to treat patients. Three patients had partial responses: one hepatocellular carcinoma, two cutaneous melanoma. The study's findings and limits: On average, a greater number of expanded clones characterised CD8+ T cells relative to CD4+. Both CD4+ and CD8+ T cell populations in blood had undergone clonal expansion by week 6 at 0.1 to 3.0 mg/kg.

This clone was detected only once. The antigen is not known. The germline CDR1 and CDR2 sequences are SGHRS and YFSETQ. V shed 2 bases, J shed 10 bases, and the junction held 12 bases outside the gene matches. This CDR3 has 15 amino acids. Assay: immunoSEQ multiplex PCR; the TCRdb copy retains only in-frame clones and omits some. The sample comprises about 12,000 clones, more than 70% of which are singletons, and 28% rests with the top ten. This sequence joins TRBV5-1 and TRBJ2-1; 7 bases agree with TRBD1. This receptor was obtained from an adult with an advanced solid tumor such as melanoma, head and neck, liver or kidney cancer. This sample comprised CD4+ or CD8+ T cells sorted from blood, obtained in a trial of the OX40 agonist ivuxolimab. This CDR3 reads CASSFSGWDSYEQFF. CDR3 nucleotides: TGCGCCAGCAGCTTTAGTGGTTGGGACAGTTACGAGCAGTTCTTC.